This TCR beta chain was profiled in a study of blood T cell repertoires in COVID-19. At the level of the study: From the United States, Italy and Spain came samples of acute and convalescent COVID-19. Sources were T cells, B-cell-depleted T cells, or PBMCs; the material itself was cDNA or gDNA.

Patients in Seattle were enrolled during active infection, then followed longitudinally. This clone was seen once. Germline loops: CDR1 SGHTA, CDR2 FQGNSA. The CDR3 extends over 15 amino acids. Trimming stripped 5 bases from V and 0 bases from J, with 11 bases between. The table came from immunoSEQ multiplex PCR; TCRdb's copy has only in-frame clones and leaves some out. This sample has 300,000 to 400,000 clones, with 75% to 90% found just once. The V gene is TRBV7-2, the J gene TRBJ2-1, with D tentatively TRBD2 (5 bases). Sequenced material: peripheral blood. The receptor's source is a woman aged 50 to 60 with COVID-19, enrolled during active disease. CDR3 loop: CASSASSSSYNEQFF. The CDR3 nucleotides are TGTGCCAGCAGCGCCTCTAGCAGCTCCTACAATGAGCAGTTCTTC. Full variable domain (outside the CDR3, taken from reference TRBV7-2 and TRBJ2-1): GAGVSQSPSNKVTEKGKDVELRCDPISGHTALYWYRQSLGQGLEFLIYFQGNSAPDKSGLPSDRFSAERTGGSVSTLTIQRTQQEDSAVYLCASSASSSSYNEQFFGPGTRLTVL.